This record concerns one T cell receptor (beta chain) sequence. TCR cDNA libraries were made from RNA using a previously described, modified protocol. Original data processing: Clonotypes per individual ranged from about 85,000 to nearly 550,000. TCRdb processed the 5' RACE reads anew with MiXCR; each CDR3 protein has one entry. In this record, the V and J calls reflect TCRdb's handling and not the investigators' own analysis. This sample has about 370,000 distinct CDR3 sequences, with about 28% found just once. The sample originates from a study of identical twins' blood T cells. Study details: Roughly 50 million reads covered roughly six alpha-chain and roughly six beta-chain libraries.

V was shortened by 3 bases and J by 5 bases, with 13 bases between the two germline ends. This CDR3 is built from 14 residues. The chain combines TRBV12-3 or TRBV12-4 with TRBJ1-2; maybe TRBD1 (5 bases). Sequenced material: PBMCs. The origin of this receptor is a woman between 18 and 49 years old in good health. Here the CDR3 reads CASSFTQGGYGYTF. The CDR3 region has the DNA TGTGCCAGCAGTTTCACGCAGGGTGGATATGGCTACACCTTC.